This T cell receptor (beta chain) was sequenced during a study of blood T cell repertoires in COVID-19. The CDR3 is made up of 13 amino acids. V was cut by 7 bases and J by 0 bases, with 4 bases left in between. In germline, CDR1 is LNHDA, CDR2 SQIVND (reference sequence). Assay used: immunoSEQ multiplex PCR; TCRdb lists only in-frame clones, some missing. There are roughly 170,000 clones in the sample; 70% to 85% occur only once, and 15% to 20% lies in the top ten. This sequence was found in a woman in her forties or fifties who had recovered from COVID-19. The source material was PBMCs or T cells enriched from blood (not recorded which). V usage is TRBV19 and J usage is TRBJ2-6, with D unclear. CDR3 bases: TGTGCCAGTACCCTCTCTGGGGCCAACGTCCTGACTTTC. Translating gives CASTLSGANVLTF.